Sequencing of this TCR beta chain was carried out in a study of blood T cell repertoires in COVID-19. Study in general: Sites in the United States, Italy and Spain provided acute and convalescent COVID-19 samples. Nucleic acid was either cDNA or gDNA, and it came from T cells, B-cell-depleted T cells, or PBMCs.

The CDR3 length is 16 residues. J was trimmed by 2 bases and V by 4 bases; bases with no gene match: 7. Germline assignment: CDR1 MNHEY and CDR2 SVGAGI. Under the authors' procedure: Reference gene primer amplification yielded estimated nucleated cell counts. Profiled with immunoSEQ multiplex PCR; TCRdb holds only in-frame clones, not every one. V and J calls and clone size are given by that table; D and trimming were obtained from the DNA. The repertoire holds 150,000 to 200,000 clones, with around three quarters as singletons. This TCR derives from a man between 70 and 80 years old with active or convalescent COVID-19. The sequenced material came from peripheral blood. The chain couples TRBV6-5 to TRBJ2-1; TRBD2 agrees at 8 bases. The CDR3 DNA follows: TGTGCCAGCAGTTCGGGGGGGGGCATCCCCTACAATGAGCAGTTCTTC. This sequence encodes CASSSGGGIPYNEQFF.